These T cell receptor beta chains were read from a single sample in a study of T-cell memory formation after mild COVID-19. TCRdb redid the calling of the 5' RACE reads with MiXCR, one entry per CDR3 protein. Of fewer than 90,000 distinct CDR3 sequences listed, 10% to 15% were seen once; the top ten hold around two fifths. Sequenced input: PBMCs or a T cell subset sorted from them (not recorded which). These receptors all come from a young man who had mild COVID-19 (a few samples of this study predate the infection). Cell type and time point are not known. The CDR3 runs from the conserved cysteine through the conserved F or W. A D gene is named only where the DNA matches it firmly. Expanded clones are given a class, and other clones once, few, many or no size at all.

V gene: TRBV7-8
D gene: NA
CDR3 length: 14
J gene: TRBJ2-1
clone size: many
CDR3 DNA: TGTGCCAGCAGCTTAGGGCAGTACTACAATGAGCAGTTCTTC
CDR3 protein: CASSLGQYYNEQFF

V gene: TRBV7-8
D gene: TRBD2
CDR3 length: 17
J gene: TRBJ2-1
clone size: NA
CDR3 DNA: TGTGCCAGCAGCTTCGGCACTAGCGGGGGGGCCACCTATGAGCAGTTCTTC
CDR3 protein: CASSFGTSGGATYEQFF

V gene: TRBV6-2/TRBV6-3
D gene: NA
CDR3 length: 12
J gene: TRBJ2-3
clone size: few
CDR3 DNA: TGTGCCAGCGGTCTACCCTGGGATACGCAGTATTTT
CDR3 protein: CASGLPWDTQYF

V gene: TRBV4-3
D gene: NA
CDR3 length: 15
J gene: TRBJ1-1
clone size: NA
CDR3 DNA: TGCGCCAGCAGCCAAGATGACAGCAGGTACACTGAAGCTTTCTTT
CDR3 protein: CASSQDDSRYTEAFF

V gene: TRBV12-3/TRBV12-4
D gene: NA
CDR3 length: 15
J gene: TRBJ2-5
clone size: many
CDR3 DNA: TGTGCCAGCAGCTCCTGGACAGTCCGCCAAGAGACCCAGTACTTC
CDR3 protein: CASSSWTVRQETQYF

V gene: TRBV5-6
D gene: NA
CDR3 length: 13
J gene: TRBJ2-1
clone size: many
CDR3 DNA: TGTGCCACACTCCTGAGCTCCTACAATGAGCAGTTCTTC
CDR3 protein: CATLLSSYNEQFF

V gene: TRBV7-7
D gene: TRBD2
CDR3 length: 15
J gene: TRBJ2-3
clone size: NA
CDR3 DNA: TGTGCTAGCAGCTTAGCTAGCGGCACCACAGATACGCAGTATTTT
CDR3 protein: CASSLASGTTDTQYF

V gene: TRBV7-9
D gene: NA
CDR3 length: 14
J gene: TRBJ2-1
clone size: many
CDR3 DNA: TGTGCCTTCCAGCCCGAGAGCTCCTACAATGAGCAGTTCTTC
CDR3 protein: CAFQPESSYNEQFF

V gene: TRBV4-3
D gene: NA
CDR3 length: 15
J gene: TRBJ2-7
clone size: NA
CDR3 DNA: TGCGCCAGCAGCCAAGATGTAGGGGGAGCCTACGAGCAGTACTTC
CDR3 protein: CASSQDVGGAYEQYF

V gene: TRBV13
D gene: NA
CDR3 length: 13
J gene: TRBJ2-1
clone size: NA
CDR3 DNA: TGTGCCAGCGGGGAGAGCTCCTACAATGAGCAGTTCTTC
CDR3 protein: CASGESSYNEQFF

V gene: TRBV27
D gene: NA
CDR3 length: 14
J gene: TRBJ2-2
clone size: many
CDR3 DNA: TGTGCCAGCTTAACGTATGGGCCCCCCGGGGAGCTGTTTTTT
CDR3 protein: CASLTYGPPGELFF

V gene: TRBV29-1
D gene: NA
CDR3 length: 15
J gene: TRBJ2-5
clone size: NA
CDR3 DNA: TGCAGCACCGACGGGGCCTTTACTGGGGGAGAGACCCAGTACTTC
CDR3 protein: CSTDGAFTGGETQYF

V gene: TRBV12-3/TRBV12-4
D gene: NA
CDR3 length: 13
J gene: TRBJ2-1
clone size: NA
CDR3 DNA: TGTGCCAGCAGTCTAGCCTTGGTGGATGAGCAGTTCTTC
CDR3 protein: CASSLALVDEQFF

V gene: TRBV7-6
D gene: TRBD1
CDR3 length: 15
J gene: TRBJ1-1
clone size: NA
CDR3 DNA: TGTGCCAGCAGCTCCAACAGGGGGCTGAACACTGAAGCTTTCTTT
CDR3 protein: CASSSNRGLNTEAFF

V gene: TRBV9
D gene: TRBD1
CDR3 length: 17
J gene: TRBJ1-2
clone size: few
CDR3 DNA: TGTGCCAGCAGCGGCCACCCTCCGGGACAGGGGCTGGTCGGCTACACCTTC
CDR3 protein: CASSGHPPGQGLVGYTF

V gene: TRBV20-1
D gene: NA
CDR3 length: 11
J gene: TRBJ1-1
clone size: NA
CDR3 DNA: TGCAGTGTCCGGTGGGGAACTGAAGCTTTCTTT
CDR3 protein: CSVRWGTEAFF

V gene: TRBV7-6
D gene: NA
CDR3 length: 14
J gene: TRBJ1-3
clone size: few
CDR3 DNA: TGTGCCAGCAGCTTATTTGTCTCTGGAAACACCATATATTTT
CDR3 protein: CASSLFVSGNTIYF

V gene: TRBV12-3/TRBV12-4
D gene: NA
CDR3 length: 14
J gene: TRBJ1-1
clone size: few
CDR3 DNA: TGTGCCAGCAGTTTAAGGGCCTCGGGAGCTGAAGCTTTCTTT
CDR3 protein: CASSLRASGAEAFF

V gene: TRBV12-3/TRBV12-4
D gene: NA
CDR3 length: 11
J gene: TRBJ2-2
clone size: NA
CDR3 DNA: TGTGCCACGTGGGACGCCGGGGAGCTGTTTTTT
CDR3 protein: CATWDAGELFF

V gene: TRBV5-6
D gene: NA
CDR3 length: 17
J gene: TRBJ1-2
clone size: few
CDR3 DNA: TGTGCCAGCAGCTTGTCATATGGCAGTACGAGGCCTTATGGCTACACCTTC
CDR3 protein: CASSLSYGSTRPYGYTF

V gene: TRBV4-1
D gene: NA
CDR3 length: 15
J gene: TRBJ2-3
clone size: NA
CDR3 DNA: TGCGCCAGCAGCCGACGGCCCGGGGGCGCAGATACGCAGTATTTT
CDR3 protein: CASSRRPGGADTQYF

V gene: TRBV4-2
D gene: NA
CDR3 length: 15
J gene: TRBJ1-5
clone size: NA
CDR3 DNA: TGTGCCAGCAGCCAAGCCCCGGGCCAAAATCAGCCCCAGCATTTT
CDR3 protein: CASSQAPGQNQPQHF

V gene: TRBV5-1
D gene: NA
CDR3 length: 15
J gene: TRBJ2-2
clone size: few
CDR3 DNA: TGCGCCAGCAGATCTTTGTCAGAGAACACCGGGGAGCTGTTTTTT
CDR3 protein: CASRSLSENTGELFF

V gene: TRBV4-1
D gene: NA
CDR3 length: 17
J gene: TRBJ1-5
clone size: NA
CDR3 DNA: TGCGCCAGCAGCCAAGATCTTTCGGGCAGGGCCAATCAGCCCCAGCATTTT
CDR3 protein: CASSQDLSGRANQPQHF

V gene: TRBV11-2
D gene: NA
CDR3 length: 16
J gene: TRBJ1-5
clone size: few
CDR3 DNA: TGTGCCAGCAGCCCAGGGGCGGAAGGAGGGCTTCAGCCCCAGCATTTT
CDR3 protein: CASSPGAEGGLQPQHF

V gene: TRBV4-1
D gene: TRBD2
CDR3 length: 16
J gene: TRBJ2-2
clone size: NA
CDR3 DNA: TGCGCCAGCAGCCGTGCTAGCGGGGGGGACACCGGGGAGCTGTTTTTT
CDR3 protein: CASSRASGGDTGELFF

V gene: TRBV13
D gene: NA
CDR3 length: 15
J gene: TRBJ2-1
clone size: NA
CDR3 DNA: TGTGCCAGCAGCTCCCTGGCAAGCCCCGGAGATGAGCAGTTCTTC
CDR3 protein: CASSSLASPGDEQFF